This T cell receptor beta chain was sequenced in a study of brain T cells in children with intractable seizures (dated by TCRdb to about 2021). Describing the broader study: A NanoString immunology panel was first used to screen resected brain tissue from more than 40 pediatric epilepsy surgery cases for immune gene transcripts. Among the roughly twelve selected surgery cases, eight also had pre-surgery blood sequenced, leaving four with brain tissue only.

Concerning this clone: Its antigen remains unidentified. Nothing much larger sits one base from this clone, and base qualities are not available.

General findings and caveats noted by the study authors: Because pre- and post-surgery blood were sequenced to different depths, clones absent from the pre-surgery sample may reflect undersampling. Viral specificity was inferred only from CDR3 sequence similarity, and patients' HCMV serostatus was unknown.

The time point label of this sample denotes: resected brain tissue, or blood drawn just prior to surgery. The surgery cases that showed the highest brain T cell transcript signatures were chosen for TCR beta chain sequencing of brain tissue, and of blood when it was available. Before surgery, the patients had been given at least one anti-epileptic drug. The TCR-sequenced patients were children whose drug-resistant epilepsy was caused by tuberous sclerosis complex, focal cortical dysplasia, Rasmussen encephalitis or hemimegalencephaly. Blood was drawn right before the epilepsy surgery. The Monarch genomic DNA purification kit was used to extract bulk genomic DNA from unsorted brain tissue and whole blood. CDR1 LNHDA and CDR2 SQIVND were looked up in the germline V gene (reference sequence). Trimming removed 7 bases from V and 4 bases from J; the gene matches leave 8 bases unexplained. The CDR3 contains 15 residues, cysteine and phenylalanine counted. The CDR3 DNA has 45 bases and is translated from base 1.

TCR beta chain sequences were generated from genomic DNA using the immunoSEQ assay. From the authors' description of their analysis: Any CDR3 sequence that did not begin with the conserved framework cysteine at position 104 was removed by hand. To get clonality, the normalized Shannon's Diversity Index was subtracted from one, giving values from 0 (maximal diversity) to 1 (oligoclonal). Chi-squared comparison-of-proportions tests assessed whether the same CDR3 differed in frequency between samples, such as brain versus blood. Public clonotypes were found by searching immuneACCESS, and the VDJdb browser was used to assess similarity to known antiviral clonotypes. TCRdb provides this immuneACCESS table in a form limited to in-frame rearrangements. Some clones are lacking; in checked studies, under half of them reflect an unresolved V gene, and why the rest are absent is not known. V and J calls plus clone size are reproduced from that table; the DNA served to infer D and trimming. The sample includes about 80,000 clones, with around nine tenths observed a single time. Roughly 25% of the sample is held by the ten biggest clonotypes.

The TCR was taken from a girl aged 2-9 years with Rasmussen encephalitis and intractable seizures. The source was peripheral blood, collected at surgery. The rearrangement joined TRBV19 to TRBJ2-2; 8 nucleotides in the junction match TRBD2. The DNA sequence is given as TGTGCCAGTAAAGCAGCGGGAGCGGTCACCGGGGAGCTGTTTTTT. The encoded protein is CASKAAGAVTGELFF. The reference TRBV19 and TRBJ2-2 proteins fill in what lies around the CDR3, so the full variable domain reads DGGITQSPKYLFRKEGQNVTLSCEQNLNHDAMYWYRQDPGQGLRLIYYSQIVNDFQKGDIAEGYSVSREKKESFPLTVTSAQKNPTAFYLCASKAAGAVTGELFFGEGSRLTVL.